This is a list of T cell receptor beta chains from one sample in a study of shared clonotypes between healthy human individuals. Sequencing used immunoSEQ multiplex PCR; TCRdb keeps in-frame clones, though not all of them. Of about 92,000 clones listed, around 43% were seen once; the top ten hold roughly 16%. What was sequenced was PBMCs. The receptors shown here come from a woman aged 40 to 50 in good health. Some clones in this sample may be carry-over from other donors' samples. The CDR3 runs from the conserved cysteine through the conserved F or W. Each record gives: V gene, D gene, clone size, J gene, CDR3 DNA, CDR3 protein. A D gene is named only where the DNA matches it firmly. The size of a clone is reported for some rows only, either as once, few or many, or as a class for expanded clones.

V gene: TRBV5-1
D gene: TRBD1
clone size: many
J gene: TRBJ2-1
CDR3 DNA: TGCGCCAGCAGCTTGGCCGGGAGACAGGGGACTGGGCAGTTCTTC
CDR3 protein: CASSLAGRQGTGQFF

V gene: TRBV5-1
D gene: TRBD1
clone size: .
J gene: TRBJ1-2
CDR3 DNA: TGCGCCAGCAGCATCCGGGACAGGGATGGCTACACCTTC
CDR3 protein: CASSIRDRDGYTF

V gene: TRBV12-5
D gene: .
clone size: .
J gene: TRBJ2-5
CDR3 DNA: TGTGCTAGTGCCTCAGGGGGGAGAGGGGGCTATGGGGAGACCCAGTACTTC
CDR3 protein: CASASGGRGGYGETQYF

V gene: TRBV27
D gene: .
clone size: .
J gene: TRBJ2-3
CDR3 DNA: TGTGCCAGCAGTTTAAGGGAGTTGGTCACAGATACGCAGTATTTT
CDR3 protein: CASSLRELVTDTQYF

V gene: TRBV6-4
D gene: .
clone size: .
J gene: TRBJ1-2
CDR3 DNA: TGTGCCAGCAGTGAGAACAGGGATAGGGGCTACACCTTC
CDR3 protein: CASSENRDRGYTF

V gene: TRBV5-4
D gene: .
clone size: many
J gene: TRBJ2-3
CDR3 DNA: TGTGCCAGCAGCTCCTTGTCCGATACGCAGTATTTT
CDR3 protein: CASSSLSDTQYF

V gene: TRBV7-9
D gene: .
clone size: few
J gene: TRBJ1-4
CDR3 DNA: TGTGCCAGCAGCTTAGCCAGGGGTGGTGAAAAACTGTTTTTT
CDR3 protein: CASSLARGGEKLFF

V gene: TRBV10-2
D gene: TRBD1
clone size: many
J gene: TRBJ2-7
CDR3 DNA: TGCGCCAGCAGTGAGTCTAGGGACAGGGATAGCGGCGAGCAGTACTTC
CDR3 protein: CASSESRDRDSGEQYF

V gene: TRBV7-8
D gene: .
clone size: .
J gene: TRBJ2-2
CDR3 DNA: TGTGCCAGCAGCCGGACAGAGACTAACGGGGAGCTGTTTTTT
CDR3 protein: CASSRTETNGELFF

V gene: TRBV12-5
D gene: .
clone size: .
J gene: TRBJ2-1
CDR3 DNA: TGTGCTAGTGGTTTGGTAGGTGGGCAGGGCGATCATAGTGAGCAGTTCTTC
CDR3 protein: CASGLVGGQGDHSEQFF

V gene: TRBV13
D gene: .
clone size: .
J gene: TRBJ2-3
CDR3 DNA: TGTGCCAGCAGCCCCATGGAGGCCGAAGATACGCAGTATTTT
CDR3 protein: CASSPMEAEDTQYF

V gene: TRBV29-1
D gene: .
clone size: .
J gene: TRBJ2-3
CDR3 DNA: TGCAGCGTTGAAAGGGGGGGTGGAGATACGCAATATTTT
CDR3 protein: CSVERGGGDTQYF

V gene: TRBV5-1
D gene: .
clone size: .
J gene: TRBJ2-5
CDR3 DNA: TGCGCCAGCAGCTTGGCCGCGGGGCTTGAAGAGACCCAGTACTTC
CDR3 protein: CASSLAAGLEETQYF

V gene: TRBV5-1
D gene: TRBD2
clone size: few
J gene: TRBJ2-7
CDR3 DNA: TGCGCCAGCAGCTTGCTAGCGGAAACCTACGAGCAGTACTTC
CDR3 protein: CASSLLAETYEQYF

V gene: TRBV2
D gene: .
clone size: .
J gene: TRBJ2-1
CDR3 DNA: TGTGCCAGCACCCGACAGGCTACGAATGAGCAGTTCTTC
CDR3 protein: CASTRQATNEQFF

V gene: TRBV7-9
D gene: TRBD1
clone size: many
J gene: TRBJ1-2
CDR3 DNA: TGTGCCAGCAGCTTAAACCCGACAGGGGGGAAAGATGGCTACACCTTC
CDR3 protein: CASSLNPTGGKDGYTF

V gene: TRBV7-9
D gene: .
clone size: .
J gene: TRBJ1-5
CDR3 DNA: TGTGCCAGCAGCTTAGGCGGCGGGGCCAATCAGCCCCAGCATTTT
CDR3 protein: CASSLGGGANQPQHF

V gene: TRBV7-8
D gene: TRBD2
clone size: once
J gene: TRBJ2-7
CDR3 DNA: TGTGCCAGCAGCCTGTCGGGTAGCGGGAGTCACGAGCAGTACTTC
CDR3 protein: CASSLSGSGSHEQYF

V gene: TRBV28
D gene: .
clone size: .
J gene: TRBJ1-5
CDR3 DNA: TGTGCCAGCAGTTTAATCCCGGGGTCGGGTCAGCCCCAGCATTTT
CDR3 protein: CASSLIPGSGQPQHF

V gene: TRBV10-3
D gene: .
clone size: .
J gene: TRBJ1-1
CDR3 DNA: TGTGCCATCAGTGAGGCCCCAACAGGTATAAACACTGAAGCTTTCTTT
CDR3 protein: CAISEAPTGINTEAFF

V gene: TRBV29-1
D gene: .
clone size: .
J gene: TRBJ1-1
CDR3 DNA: TGCAGCGTTGAAGATCTTCGACGGAACACTGAAGCTTTCTTT
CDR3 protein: CSVEDLRRNTEAFF

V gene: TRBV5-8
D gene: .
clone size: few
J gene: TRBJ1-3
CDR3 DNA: TGTGCCAGCAGCTTGGGCCCCTCGGCCTTGGGGCGAGCTGGAAACACCATATATTTT
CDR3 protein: CASSLGPSALGRAGNTIYF

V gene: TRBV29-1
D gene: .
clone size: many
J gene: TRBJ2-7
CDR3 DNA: TGCAGCGTTGAAATTGGTCGGACTTCCGCGCAGCAGTACTTC
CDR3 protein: CSVEIGRTSAQQYF

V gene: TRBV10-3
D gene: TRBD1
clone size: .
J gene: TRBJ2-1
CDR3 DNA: TGTGCCATCGGGCAGGGGGCATACAATGAGCAGTTCTTC
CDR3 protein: CAIGQGAYNEQFF

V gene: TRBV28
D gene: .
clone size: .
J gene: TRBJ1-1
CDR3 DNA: TGTGCCAGCAGTTTAAATGACAGGTGGCTTGGTGCTTTCTTT
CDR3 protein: CASSLNDRWLGAFF

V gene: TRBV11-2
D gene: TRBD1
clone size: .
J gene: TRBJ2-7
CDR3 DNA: TGTGCCAGCAGCCTGTCAGGGGGTCCCAACGAGCAGTACTTC
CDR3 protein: CASSLSGGPNEQYF

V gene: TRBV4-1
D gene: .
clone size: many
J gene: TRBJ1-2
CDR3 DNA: TGCGCCAGCAGCCTAGACTCGGGGGAGGGCTATGGCTACACCTTC
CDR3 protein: CASSLDSGEGYGYTF

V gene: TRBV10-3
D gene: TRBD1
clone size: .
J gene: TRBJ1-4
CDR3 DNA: TGTGCCATCAGTGAGTCGGTGGGGACAGGGCAGGAAAAACTGTTTTTT
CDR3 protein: CAISESVGTGQEKLFF

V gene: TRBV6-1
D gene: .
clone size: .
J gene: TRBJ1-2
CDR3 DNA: TGTGCCAGCAGTGAAACTCCGGGCCTTAGCTATGGCTACACCTTC
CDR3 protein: CASSETPGLSYGYTF

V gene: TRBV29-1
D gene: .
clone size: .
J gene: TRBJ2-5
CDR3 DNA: TGCAGCGTTGGGGGACGGCTGTCGGGAGAGACCCAGTACTTC
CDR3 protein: CSVGGRLSGETQYF

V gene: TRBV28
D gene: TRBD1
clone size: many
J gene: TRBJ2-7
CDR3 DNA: TGTGCCAGCAGCCCGGACAGGGCCCCTGGTGAGCAGTACTTC
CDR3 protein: CASSPDRAPGEQYF

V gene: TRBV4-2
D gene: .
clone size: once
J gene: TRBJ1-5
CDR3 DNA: TGTGCCAGCAGCTTAGCGAGTCAGCCCCAGCATTTT
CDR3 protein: CASSLASQPQHF

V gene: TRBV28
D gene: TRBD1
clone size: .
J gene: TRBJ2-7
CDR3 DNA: TGTGCCAGCACTCCCGGGACAGGCACTTACGAGCAGTACTTC
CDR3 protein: CASTPGTGTYEQYF

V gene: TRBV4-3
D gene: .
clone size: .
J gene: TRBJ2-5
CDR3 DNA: TGCGCCAGCAGCCCCGGGACAACCCAAGAGACCCAGTACTTC
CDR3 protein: CASSPGTTQETQYF

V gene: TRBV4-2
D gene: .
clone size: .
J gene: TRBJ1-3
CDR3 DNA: TGTGCCAGCAGCCAAGAACCTGGAAACACCATATATTTT
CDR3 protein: CASSQEPGNTIYF

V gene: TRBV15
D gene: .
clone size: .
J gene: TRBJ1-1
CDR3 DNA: TGTGCCACCAGCAGAGGGGGAGGCACTGAAGCTTTCTTT
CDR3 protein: CATSRGGGTEAFF

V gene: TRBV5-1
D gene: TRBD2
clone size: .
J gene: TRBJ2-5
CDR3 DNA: TGCGCCAGCAGCGACTCCGCGGGGGTCCAAGAGACCCAGTACTTC
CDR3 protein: CASSDSAGVQETQYF

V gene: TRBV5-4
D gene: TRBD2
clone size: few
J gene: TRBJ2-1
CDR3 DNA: TGTGCCAGCAGCCCGGCAGACGGAAGACTAGCGGGAAACTACAATGAGCAGTTCTTC
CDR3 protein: CASSPADGRLAGNYNEQFF

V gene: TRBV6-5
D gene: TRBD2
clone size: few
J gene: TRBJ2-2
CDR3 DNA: TGTGCCAGCAGTTACTCCTCTAGCGGGCCGCTCGGGGAGCTGTTTTTT
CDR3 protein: CASSYSSSGPLGELFF

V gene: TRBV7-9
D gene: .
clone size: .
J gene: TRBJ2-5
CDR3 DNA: TGTGCCAGCAGCCCCGGGACACGTCGTCGTCGGGAGACCCAGTACTTC
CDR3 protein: CASSPGTRRRRETQYF

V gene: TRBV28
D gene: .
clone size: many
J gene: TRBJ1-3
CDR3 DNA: TGTGCCAGCAGTTTAAGTGGAGCTGGAAACACCATATATTTT
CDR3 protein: CASSLSGAGNTIYF

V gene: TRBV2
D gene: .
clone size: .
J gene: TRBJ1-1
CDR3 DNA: TGTGCCAGCAGTGAAGAGGGAAGTGGAACTGAAGCTTTCTTT
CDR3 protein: CASSEEGSGTEAFF

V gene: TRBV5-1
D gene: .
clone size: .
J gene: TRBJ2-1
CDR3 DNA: TGCGCCAGCAGCTTGGAGGGTACGCTCGGCAATGAGCAGTTCTTC
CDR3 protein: CASSLEGTLGNEQFF

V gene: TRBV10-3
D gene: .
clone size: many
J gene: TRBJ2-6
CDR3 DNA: TGTGCCATCCCTGCAGGCGCCATCTCTGGGGCCAACGTCCTGACTTTC
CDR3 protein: CAIPAGAISGANVLTF

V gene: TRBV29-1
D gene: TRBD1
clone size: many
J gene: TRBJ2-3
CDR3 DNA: TGCAGCGTTGTTGAGGGGGCGGGTGGAGATACGCAGTATTTT
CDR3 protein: CSVVEGAGGDTQYF

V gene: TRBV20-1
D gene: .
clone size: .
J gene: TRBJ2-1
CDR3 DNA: TGCAGTGCTTATGAGCAGTTCTTC
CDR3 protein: CSAYEQFF

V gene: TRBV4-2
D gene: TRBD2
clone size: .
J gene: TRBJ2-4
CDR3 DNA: TGTGCCAGCAGCCAAGGACTAGCGGGAGTGAGCATTCAGTACTTC
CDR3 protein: CASSQGLAGVSIQYF

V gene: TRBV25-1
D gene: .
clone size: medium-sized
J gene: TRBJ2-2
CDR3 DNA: TGTGCCAGCAGTGAATATGAGGGGGCCGGGGAGCTGTTTTTT
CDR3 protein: CASSEYEGAGELFF

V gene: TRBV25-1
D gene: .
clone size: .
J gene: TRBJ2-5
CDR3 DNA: TGTGCCAGCAGGGAACTCGTGGAAGAGACCCAGTACTTC
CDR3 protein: CASRELVEETQYF

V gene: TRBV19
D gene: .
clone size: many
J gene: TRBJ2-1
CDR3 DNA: TGTGCCAGTAGTATCATGGGGGTTTCGCTGTTCTTC
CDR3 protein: CASSIMGVSLFF

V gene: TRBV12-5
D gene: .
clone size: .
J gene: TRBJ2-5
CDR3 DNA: TGTGCTAGTGGTTTGGGGGGTTACGAGACCCAGTACTTC
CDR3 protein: CASGLGGYETQYF

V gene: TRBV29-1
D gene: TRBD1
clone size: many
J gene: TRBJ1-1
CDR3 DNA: TGCAGCGTTGCCCCTTTTTCACGACAGGGGAACACTGAAGCTTTCTTT
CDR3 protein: CSVAPFSRQGNTEAFF

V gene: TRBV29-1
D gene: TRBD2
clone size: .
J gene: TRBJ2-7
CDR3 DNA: TGCAGCGTCGCCCCGCCGGGAGGAAGTGAGAACGAGCAGTACTTC
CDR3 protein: CSVAPPGGSENEQYF

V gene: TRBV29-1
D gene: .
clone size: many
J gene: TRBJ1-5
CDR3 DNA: TGCAGCGTTGAATGCGGCAGCCATAGCAATCAGCCCCAGCATTTT
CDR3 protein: CSVECGSHSNQPQHF